One T cell receptor (beta chain) is described in this entry. Its antigen specificity is not known. Per-base qualities were not stored, and no clone one base away is much larger. The entry originates in a study of shared clonotypes between healthy human individuals (dated by TCRdb to the early 2020s). Background for the entire study: A few men and a couple of women, aged 18 to 49 years, made up the cohort. For each donor, three plates each were used for CD4 naive and CD4 memory, two plates were used for CD8 naive, and one plate was used for CD8 memory. To estimate repertoire size and how much clonotypes are shared between individuals, the study performed deep sequencing of blood TCR repertoires from about 5 healthy adults. Libraries were prepared and TCR repertoires were sequenced by different laboratories using diverse techniques, in order to increase sequencing depth and limit assay-specific biases. Each donor's leukapheresis produced roughly between roughly 0.85 and 9.5 billion PBMCs. Broad study findings and their caveats: Pairwise subsampling indicated that sequencing depth was expected to affect the degree of clonotype sharing among donors. Incomplete sequencing was indicated by rarefaction of sorted-subset datasets, despite the large sequencing depth. Sharing across four donors was observed for 5% to 6.5% of naive CD4, 3% to 3.5% of naive CD8, 2.3% of memory CD4, and roughly 0.4% of memory CD8 clonotypes. Larger estimated clonotype richness was generally found for naive subsets than for memory subsets. Because the study included a small number of donors, the genetic and exposure-history diversity represented was limited. Sampling was restricted to blood, and TCR repertoires in tissues likely differ from the TCR repertoires found in blood. Compared with non-shared clonotypes, clonotypes shared by all four sorted-subset donors had higher generation probabilities.

Using the deep immunoSEQ assay, TCR CDR3 regions were amplified from genomic DNA by multiplex PCR. For each cell subset, the extracted genomic DNA was distributed evenly across all wells of several immunoSEQ 96-well plates, and each plate served as one replicate. Each replicate PCR for sorted subsets received roughly 0.2 ug genomic DNA, equal to about 30,000 T cell genomes. Purified libraries were quantified with a Qubit 3.0 fluorometer, sized on a Bioanalyzer 2100, and re-quantified with the KAPA Library Quantification kit. Every immunoSEQ 96-well plate was sequenced on a dedicated single-read 150-cycle Illumina NextSeq 550 flow cell. The authors' pipeline ran thus. Because the immunoSEQ output held only junctional sequences and lacked quality scores, the filtering could not match the filtering applied to full-length reads. To assign V/J genes and CDR3, sequences were annotated against IMGT germline references using PyIR, a Python wrapper for IgBLAST v1.9. Any read was removed if the V/J assignment was weak (E-value above 1e-6), the CDR3 was missing, or the read contained stop codons, out-of-frame junctions, or ambiguous translated residues. V3J clonotypes were defined as sequences sharing the same inferred V gene, J gene, and CDR3 amino acid sequence. To compute the percentage overlap between repertoires, the number of shared unique clonotypes was divided by the size of the smaller repertoire. Three approaches were used to assess repertoire richness: RTK rarefaction, the Chao1 estimator, and Recon v2.1 estimates of unobserved clonotypes. For all TCRbeta clonotypes obtained by the gDNA method from a few donors, generation probabilities were computed with OLGA. TCRdb retrieved this table from immuneACCESS and kept in-frame rearrangements only. Not all clones are present; in checked studies, unresolved V genes account for under half, and no reason is known for the remainder. V and J calls and clone size are copied from that table; D and trimming were computed from the DNA. Present in this sample are approximately 100,000 clones, just over 65% of which were seen just once. The ten largest clones take up approximately 23% of the sample.

The CDR3, from cysteine to phenylalanine, totals 15 residues. The DNA shown is the 45-base CDR3, in frame from base 1. Clipping removes 4 bases from V and 5 bases from J, with 8 as the unmatched junction base count. The CDR1 and CDR2 encoded by the germline V gene (reference sequence) are SGHNT and YYREEE. Healthy HIV-negative adults with no recently reported acute infections or vaccinations were included as donors. All donors were Caucasian adults living in Nashville, Tennessee, USA. CD8 memory samples combined magnetically selected CD45RO+ cells with CCR7-negative CD45RA+ effector memory (TemRA) cells. Blood was obtained by leukapheresis, after which PBMCs were separated by Ficoll-Histopaque density gradient centrifugation and cryopreserved in liquid nitrogen vapor phase. Analytical flow cytometry was used to check the purity and quantity of every magnetically sorted T cell population. Each sorted fraction had its genomic DNA isolated and then quantified by UV absorbance on a Nanodrop 2000c.

Source material: memory CD8+ T cells sorted from blood. Per the publication, the cell subset or site label means: CD45RO+ cells pooled with CCR7-negative TemRA cells. The receptor comes from a woman aged 25-40 years in good health. The V gene is TRBV5-4 and the J gene is TRBJ2-1, and 8 junctional nucleotides match TRBD2. DNA sequence: TGTGCCAGCAGCCAATTAGCGGGGATCGACAATGAGCAGTTCTTC. It is translated as CASSQLAGIDNEQFF.